This TCR beta chain was captured in a study of cytomegalovirus exposure and HLA in healthy donors. The study, taken as a whole, reports: In a later analysis, HLA-C alleles had the fewest associated TCRs, DRB1 alleles the most.

The CDR3 sequence is 16 residues long. Germline V gene data show CDR1 as SGHVS and CDR2 as FNYEAQ. With V trimmed by 0 bases and J by 4 bases, 3 bases remained unmatched. As regards this clone: The antigen remains undetermined.

The study ran its PCR with 60 Vbeta and 13 Jbeta primers. TCRdb's table, derived via immunoSEQ multiplex PCR, lists solely in-frame clones and lacks some. The sample yields some 150,000 clones, around 83% seen once. The clonotype was recovered from a woman aged 18-35 years in good health and CMV-seronegative. Sequenced material: PBMCs. V usage is TRBV7-6 and J usage is TRBJ2-4, with 10 bases identical to TRBD2. CDR3 in amino acids: CASSLATSGIKNIQYF. CDR3 coding DNA: TGTGCCAGCAGCTTAGCCACTAGCGGGATAAAAAACATTCAGTACTTC.